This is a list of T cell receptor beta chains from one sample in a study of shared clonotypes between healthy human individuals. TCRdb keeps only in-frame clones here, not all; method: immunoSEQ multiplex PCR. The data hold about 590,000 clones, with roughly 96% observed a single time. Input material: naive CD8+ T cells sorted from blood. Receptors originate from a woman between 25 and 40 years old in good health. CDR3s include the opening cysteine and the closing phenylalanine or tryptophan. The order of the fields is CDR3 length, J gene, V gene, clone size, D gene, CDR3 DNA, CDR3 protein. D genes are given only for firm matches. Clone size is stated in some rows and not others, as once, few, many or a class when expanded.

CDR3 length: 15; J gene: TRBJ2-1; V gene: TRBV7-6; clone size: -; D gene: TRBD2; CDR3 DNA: TGTGCCAGCAGCTTACTAGCGGGCTCCTACAATGAGCAGTTCTTC; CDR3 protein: CASSLLAGSYNEQFF
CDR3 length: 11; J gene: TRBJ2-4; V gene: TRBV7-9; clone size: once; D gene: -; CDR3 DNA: TGTGCCAGCGGCCAATTCACCATTCAGTACTTC; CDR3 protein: CASGQFTIQYF
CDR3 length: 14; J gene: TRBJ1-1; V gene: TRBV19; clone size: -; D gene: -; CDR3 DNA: TGTGCCAGTAGTATAGATCTCGAGGGGTTTCAAGCTTTCTTT; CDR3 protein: CASSIDLEGFQAFF
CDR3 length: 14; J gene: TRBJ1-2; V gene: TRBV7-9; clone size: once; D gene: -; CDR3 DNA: TGTGCCAGCAGCAACACAGGCCCCCCACGCGGCTACACCTTC; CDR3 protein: CASSNTGPPRGYTF
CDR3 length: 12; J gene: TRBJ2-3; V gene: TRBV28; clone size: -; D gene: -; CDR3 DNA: TGTGCCAGCAGCCCCACAGCTGATACGCAGTATTTT; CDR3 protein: CASSPTADTQYF
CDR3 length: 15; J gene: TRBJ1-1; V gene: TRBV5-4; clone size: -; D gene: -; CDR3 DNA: TGTGCCAGCAGCCTGATAACGTCATTGAACACTGAAGCTTTCTTT; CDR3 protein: CASSLITSLNTEAFF
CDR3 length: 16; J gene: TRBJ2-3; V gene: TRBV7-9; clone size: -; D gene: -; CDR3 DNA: TGTGCCAGCAGCTTCCTAGTGGAGGTGAACACAGATACGCAGTATTTT; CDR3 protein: CASSFLVEVNTDTQYF
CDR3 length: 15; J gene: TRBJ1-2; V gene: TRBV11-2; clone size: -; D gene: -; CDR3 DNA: TGTGCCAGCAGCTCCTGGGACGGAACGAACTATGGCTACACCTTC; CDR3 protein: CASSSWDGTNYGYTF
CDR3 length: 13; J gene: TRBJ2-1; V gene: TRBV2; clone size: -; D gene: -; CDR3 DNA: TGTGCCAATCGGGGAAGCTCCTACAATGAGCAGTTCTTC; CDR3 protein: CANRGSSYNEQFF
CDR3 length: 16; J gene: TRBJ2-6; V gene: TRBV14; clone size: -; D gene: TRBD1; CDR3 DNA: TGTGCCAGCAGCCAACTGACAGGGAGAGGGGCCAACGTCCTGACTTTC; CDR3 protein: CASSQLTGRGANVLTF
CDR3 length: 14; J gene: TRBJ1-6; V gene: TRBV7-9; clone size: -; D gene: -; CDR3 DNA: TGTGCCAGCAGCTTGGACAGTAATAATTCACCCCTCCACTTT; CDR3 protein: CASSLDSNNSPLHF
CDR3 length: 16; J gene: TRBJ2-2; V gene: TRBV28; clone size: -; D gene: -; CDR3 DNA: TGTGCCAGCAGTTCTATGCGTGAGGGAGTGGGCGGGGAGCTGTTTTTT; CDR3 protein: CASSSMREGVGGELFF
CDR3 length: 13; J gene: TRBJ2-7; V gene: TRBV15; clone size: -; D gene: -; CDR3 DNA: TGTGCCACCAGCAGAGACAGTTCCGTCGAGCAGTACTTC; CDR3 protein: CATSRDSSVEQYF
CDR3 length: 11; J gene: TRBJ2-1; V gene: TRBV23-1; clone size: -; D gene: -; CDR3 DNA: TGCGCCAGCAGTCTACGGGCCCCCCGAGTCTTC; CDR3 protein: CASSLRAPRVF
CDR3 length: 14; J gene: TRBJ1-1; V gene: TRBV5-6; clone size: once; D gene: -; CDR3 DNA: TGTGCCAGCAGCTTTAGTCCAGGTAGCACTGAAGCTTTCTTT; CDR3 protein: CASSFSPGSTEAFF
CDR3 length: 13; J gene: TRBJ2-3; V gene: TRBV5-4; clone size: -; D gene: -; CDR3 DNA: TGTGCCAGCAGCTTGTGGGAGGCAGATACGCAGTATTTT; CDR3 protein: CASSLWEADTQYF
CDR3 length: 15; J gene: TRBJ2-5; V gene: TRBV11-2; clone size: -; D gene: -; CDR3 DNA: TGTGCCAGCAGCTCAGCCCTTCGGGGCGACACCATAGGCCACTTC; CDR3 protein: CASSSALRGDTIGHF
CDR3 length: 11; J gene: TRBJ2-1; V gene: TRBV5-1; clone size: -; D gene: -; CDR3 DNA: TGCGCCAGCAGCTTGGGTAATGAGCAGTTCTTC; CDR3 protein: CASSLGNEQFF
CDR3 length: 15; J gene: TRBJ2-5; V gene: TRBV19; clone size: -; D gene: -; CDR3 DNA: TGTGCCAGTAGTTGGACCGCCAACTCCCAAGAGACCCAGTACTTC; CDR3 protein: CASSWTANSQETQYF
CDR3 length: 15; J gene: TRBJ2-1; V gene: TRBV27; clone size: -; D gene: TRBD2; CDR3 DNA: TGTGCCAGCAGTGTACTAGCGGGGCGAGGGGATGAGCAGTTCTTC; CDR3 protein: CASSVLAGRGDEQFF
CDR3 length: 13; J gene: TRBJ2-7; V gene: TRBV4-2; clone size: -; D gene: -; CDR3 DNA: TGTGCCAGCAGCCAAGGCGAGGGAAACGAGCAGTACTTC; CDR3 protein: CASSQGEGNEQYF
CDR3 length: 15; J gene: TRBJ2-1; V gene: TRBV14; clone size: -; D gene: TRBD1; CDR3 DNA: TGTGCCAGCAGCCAAGCACAGGGGCCCTACAATGAGCAGTTCTTC; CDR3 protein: CASSQAQGPYNEQFF